Sequencing of this T cell receptor (beta chain) was carried out in a study of OX40 agonist ivuxolimab in advanced cancers. Describing the broader study: Ivuxolimab was an agonistic, fully human IgG2 monoclonal antibody directed against OX40 (CD134), a costimulatory receptor. In the dose-escalation cohort, about four fifths of patients were male, and the mean age was 60 years with a range of roughly 20 to 79. Among the 52 dose-escalation patients, approximately 20 had hepatocellular carcinoma, approximately 15 melanoma, 9 renal cell carcinoma and 9 head and neck cancer. Intravenous ivuxolimab was administered to patients every 2 weeks at six dose levels: 0.01, 0.1, 0.3, 1.5, 3 and 10 mg/kg. Patients were allowed to have had prior anti-PD-1, anti-PD-L1 or anti-CTLA-4 therapy, and approximately 40% of the dose-escalation patients had previously received checkpoint inhibitors. The paper reports the monotherapy dose-escalation portion (N of about 50 patients) of the phase I ivuxolimab trial. Peripheral TCRbeta sequencing aimed to test whether ivuxolimab altered TCR sequence diversity and caused clonal T-cell expansion. Partial responses occurred in three dose-escalation patients, of whom one had hepatocellular carcinoma and two had cutaneous melanoma.

The trial excluded patients who had a history of autoimmune disease or were on systemic immunosuppression. Peripheral blood for TCR sequencing was collected from all dose cohorts at baseline, on cycle 4 day 1, and on cycle 7 day 1. The samples were drawn from a first-in-human, open-label, multicenter phase I dose-escalation trial of ivuxolimab. Adults with locally advanced or metastatic melanoma, renal cell, hepatocellular, or head and neck squamous cell carcinoma were enrolled in the trial. Before TCR sequencing, CD4+ T cells and CD8+ T cells were sorted from peripheral blood as separate populations. Trimming removed 7 bases from V and 1 base from J, leaving 13 bases between the germline ends. Measured from the cysteine to the phenylalanine, the CDR3 is 14 residues long. Only the CDR3 DNA is retained, 42 bases long and in frame from the first base. CDR1 and CDR2 were assigned from the germline V gene (reference sequence) as LNHDA and SQIVND.

Genomic DNA was extracted from sorted cells for sequencing of the TCRbeta CDR3 region. The immunoSEQ Assay was used to sequence the TCRbeta CDR3 regions. TCRdb limited this immuneACCESS table to in-frame rearrangements with V and J called. A share of clones is missing; checked studies link under half to unresolved V genes, and the rest is unexplained. Here the sample has some 60,000 clones; 91% occur a single time. The leading ten clones occupy roughly 13% of the sample. Study-wide conclusions, independent of this receptor: The antigen specificity of the peripheral T cells that underwent clonal expansion was not determined. At doses of 0.1 to 3.0 mg/kg, clonal expansion of both CD4+ and CD8+ T cells in blood was seen between baseline and week 6. Partial responders in the 0.1-3.0 mg/kg groups had among the lowest normalized peripheral clonal expansion, especially among CD8+ T cells. Low levels of normalized T-cell clonal expansion were also shown by some nonresponding patients. After ivuxolimab, expanded clones were on average more numerous among CD8+ T cells than among CD4+ T cells.

About this clone itself: No antigen is known for it. Base qualities are not recorded, but no much larger clone differs from it by a single base.

The sequence was collected from an adult with an advanced solid tumor such as melanoma, head and neck, liver or kidney cancer. Recombination connected TRBV19 to TRBJ1-1; confidence is insufficient to name the D gene. The specimen was CD4+ or CD8+ T cells sorted from blood, collected in a trial of the OX40 agonist ivuxolimab. The bases read TGTGCCAGTAACCTAGGACGGGCGAACACTGAAGCTTTCTTT. Its coded protein is CASNLGRANTEAFF.